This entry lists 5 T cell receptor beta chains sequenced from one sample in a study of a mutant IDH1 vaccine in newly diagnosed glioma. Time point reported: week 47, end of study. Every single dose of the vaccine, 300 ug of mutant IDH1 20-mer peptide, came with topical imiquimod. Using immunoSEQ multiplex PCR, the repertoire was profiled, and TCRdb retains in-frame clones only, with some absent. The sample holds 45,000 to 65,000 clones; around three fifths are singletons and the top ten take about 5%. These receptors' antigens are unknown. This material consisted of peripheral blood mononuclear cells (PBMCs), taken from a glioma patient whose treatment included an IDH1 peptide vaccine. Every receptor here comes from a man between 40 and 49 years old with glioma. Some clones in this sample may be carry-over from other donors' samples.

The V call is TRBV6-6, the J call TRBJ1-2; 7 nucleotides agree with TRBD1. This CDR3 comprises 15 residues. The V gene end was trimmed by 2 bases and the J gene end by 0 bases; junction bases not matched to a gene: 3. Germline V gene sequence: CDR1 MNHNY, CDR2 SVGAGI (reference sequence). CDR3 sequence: CASSYGDSSNYGYTF. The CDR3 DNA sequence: TGTGCCAGCAGTTACGGGGACAGCTCTAACTATGGCTACACCTTC.

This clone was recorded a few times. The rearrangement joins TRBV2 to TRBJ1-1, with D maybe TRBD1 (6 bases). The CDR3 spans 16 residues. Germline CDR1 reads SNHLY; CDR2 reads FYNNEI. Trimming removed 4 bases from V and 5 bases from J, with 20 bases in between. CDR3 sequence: CASSVHPGAGGTEAFF. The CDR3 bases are TGTGCCAGCAGTGTCCACCCGGGGGCAGGTGGGACTGAAGCTTTCTTT.

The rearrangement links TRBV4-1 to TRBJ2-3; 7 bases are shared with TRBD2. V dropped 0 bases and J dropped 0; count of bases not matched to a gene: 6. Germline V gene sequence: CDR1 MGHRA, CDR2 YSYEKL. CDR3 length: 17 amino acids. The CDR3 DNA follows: TGCGCCAGCAGCCAAGAGGGGGGGACCTCTAGCACAGATACGCAGTATTTT. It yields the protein CASSQEGGTSSTDTQYF.

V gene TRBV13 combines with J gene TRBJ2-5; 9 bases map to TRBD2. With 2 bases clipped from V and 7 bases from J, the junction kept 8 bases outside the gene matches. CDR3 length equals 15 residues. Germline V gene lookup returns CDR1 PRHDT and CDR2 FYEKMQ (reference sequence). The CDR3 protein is CASSLYGGGDGTQYF. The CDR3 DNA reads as TGTGCCAGCAGCTTATACGGCGGGGGGGACGGGACCCAGTACTTC.

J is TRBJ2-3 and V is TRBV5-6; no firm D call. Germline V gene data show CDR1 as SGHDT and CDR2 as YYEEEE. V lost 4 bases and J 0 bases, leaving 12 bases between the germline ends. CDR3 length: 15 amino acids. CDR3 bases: TGTGCCAGCAGCCAACAGCGAACTAGCACAGATACGCAGTATTTT. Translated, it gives CASSQQRTSTDTQYF.